Given below is one T cell receptor beta chain in context. The CDR3 has 14 residues. Germline CDR1 LGHDT, CDR2 YNNKEL (reference sequence). Trimming shortened V by 1 base and J by 4 bases, and 10 bases separated the two germline ends. The method was immunoSEQ multiplex PCR; TCRdb's version includes in-frame clones alone and lacks a portion of them. The table records roughly 150,000 clones, approximately 91% of them present only once. The data are from a study of blood T cell repertoires in COVID-19. V gene TRBV3-1 (or the pseudogene TRBV3-2) combines with J gene TRBJ1-2; weak D call: TRBD1 (6 bases). Sample: peripheral blood. The receptor was derived from a man between 18 and 35 years old with acute or convalescent COVID-19. This CDR3 reads CASSQGQGIYGYTF. The CDR3 bases are TGTGCCAGCAGCCAAGGGCAGGGGATCTATGGCTACACCTTC.